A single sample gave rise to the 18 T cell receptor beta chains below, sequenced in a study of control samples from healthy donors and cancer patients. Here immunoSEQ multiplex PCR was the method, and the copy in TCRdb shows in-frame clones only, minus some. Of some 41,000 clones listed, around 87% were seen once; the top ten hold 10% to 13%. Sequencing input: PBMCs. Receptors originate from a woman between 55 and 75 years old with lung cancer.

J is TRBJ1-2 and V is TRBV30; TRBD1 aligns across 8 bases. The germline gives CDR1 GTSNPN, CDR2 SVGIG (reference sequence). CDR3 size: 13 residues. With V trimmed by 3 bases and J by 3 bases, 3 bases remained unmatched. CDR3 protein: CAWRGQGYYGYTF. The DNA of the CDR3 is TGTGCCTGGAGAGGACAGGGTTACTATGGCTACACCTTC.

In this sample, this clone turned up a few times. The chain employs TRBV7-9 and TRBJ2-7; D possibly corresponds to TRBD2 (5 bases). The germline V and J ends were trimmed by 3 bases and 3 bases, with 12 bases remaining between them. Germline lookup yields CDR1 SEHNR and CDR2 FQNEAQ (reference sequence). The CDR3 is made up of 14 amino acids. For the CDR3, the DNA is TGTGCCAGCAGCTTTATTGCGGAGGACTACGAGCAGTACTTC. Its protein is CASSFIAEDYEQYF.

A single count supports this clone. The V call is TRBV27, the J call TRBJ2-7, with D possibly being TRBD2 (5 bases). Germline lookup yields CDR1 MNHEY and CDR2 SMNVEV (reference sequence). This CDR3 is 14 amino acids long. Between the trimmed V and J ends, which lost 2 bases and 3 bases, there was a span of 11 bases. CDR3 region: CASSLEGPYYEQYF. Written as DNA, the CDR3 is TGTGCCAGCAGTTTAGAGGGCCCCTACTACGAGCAGTACTTC.

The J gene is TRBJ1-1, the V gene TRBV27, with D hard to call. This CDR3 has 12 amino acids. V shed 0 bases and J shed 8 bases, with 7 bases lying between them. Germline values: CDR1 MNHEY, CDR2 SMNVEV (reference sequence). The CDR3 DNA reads TGTGCCAGCAGTTTATCGGTGGGCGAAGCTTTCTTT. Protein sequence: CASSLSVGEAFF.

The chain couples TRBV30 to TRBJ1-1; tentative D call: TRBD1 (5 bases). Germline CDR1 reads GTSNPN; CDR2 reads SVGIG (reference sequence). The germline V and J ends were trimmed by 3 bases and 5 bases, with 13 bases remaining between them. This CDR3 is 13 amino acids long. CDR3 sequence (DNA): TGTGCCTGGAGCGGGGCCATTGGGACTGAAGCTTTCTTT. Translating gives CAWSGAIGTEAFF. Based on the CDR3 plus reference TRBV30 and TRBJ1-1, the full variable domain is SQTIHQWPATLVQPVGSPLSLECTVEGTSNPNLYWYRQAAGRGLQLLFYSVGIGQISSEVPQNLSASRPQDRQFILSSKKLLLSDSGFYLCAWSGAIGTEAFFGQGTRLTVV.

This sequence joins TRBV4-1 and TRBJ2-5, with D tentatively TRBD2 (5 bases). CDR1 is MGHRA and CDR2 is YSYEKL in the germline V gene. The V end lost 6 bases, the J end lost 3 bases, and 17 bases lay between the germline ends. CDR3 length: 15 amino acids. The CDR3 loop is CASRGSILAEETQYF. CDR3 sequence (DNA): TGCGCCAGCAGGGGAAGTATTCTAGCTGAAGAGACCCAGTACTTC.

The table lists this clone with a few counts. Here the CDR3 reads CASSIPWGFYNEQFF. The CDR3 coding sequence is TGTGCCAGTAGTATTCCATGGGGATTCTACAATGAGCAGTTCTTC. J is TRBJ2-1 and V is TRBV19; D is uncertain. The CDR3 covers 15 residues. Per germline, CDR1 LNHDA and CDR2 SQIVND (reference sequence). The germline V and J ends were trimmed by 3 bases and 3 bases, with 12 bases remaining between them. The full variable domain, with the rest looked up from reference TRBV19 and TRBJ2-1, is DGGITQSPKYLFRKEGQNVTLSCEQNLNHDAMYWYRQDPGQGLRLIYYSQIVNDFQKGDIAEGYSVSREKKESFPLTVTSAQKNPTAFYLCASSIPWGFYNEQFFGPGTRLTVL.

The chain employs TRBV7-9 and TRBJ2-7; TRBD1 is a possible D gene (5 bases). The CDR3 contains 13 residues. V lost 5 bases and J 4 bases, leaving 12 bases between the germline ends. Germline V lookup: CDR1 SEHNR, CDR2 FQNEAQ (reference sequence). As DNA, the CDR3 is TGTGCCAGCAGCCAGCCTGGGGCTTACGAGCAGTACTTC. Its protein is CASSQPGAYEQYF. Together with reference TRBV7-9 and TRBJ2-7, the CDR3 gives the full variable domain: DTGVSQNPRHKITKRGQNVTFRCDPISEHNRLYWYRQTLGQGPEFLTYFQNEAQLEKSRLLSDRFSAERPKGSFSTLEIQRTEQGDSAMYLCASSQPGAYEQYFGPGTRLTVT.

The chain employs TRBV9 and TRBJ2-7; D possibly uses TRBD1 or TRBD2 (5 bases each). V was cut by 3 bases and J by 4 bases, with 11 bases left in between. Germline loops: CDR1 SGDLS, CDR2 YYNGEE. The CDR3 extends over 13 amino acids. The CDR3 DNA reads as TGTGCCAGCAGCGAAAGGGACGGGTACGAGCAGTACTTC. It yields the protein CASSERDGYEQYF.

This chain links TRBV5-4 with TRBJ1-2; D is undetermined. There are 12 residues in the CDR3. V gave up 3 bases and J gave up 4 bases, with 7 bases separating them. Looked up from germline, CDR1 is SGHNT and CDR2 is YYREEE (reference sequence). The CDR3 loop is CASSSGLYGYTF. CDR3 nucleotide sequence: TGTGCCAGCAGCTCAGGACTCTATGGCTACACCTTC.

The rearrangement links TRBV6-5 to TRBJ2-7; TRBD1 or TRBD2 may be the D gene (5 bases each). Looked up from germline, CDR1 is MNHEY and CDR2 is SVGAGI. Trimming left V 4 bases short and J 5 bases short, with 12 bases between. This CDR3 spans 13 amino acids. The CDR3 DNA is TGTGCCAGCAGTTCGGGGCAGGAGGACGAGCAGTACTTC. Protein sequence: CASSSGQEDEQYF.

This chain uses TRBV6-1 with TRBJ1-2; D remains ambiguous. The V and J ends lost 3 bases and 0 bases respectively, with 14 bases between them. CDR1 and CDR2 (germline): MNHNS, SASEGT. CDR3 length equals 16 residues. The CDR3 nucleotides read TGTGCCAGCAGTGACAGGTTTTATCGGCCTAACTATGGCTACACCTTC. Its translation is CASSDRFYRPNYGYTF.

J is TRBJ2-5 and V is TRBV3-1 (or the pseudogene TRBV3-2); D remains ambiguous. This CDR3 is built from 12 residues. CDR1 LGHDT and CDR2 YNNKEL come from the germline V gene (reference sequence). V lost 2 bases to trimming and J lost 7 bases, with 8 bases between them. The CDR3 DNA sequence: TGTGCCAGCAGCCAAACGCCTAGGACCCAGTACTTC. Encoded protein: CASSQTPRTQYF.

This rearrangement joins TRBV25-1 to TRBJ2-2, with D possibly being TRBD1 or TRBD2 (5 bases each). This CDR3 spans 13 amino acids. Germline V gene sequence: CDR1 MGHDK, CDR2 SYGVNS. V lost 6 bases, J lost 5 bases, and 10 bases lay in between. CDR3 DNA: TGTGCCAGCAGATGGGGGTTGACCGGGGAGCTGTTTTTT. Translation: CASRWGLTGELFF. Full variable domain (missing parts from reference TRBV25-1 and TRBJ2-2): EADIYQTPRYLVIGTGKKITLECSQTMGHDKMYWYQQDPGMELHLIHYSYGVNSTEKGDLSSESTVSRIRTEHFPLTLESARPSHTSQYLCASRWGLTGELFFGEGSRLTVL.

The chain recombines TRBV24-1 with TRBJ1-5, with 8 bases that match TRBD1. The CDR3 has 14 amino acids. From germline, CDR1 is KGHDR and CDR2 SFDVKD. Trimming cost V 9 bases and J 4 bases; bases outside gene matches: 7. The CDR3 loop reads CATASTGANQPQHF. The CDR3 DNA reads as TGTGCCACCGCCTCGACAGGGGCAAATCAGCCCCAGCATTTT.

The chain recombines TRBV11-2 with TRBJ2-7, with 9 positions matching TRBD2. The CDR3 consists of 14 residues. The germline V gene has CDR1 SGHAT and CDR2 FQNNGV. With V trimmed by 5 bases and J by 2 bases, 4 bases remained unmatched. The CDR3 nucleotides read TGTGCCAGCAGCATTAGCGGGGGCCCCTACGAGCAGTACTTC. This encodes CASSISGGPYEQYF.

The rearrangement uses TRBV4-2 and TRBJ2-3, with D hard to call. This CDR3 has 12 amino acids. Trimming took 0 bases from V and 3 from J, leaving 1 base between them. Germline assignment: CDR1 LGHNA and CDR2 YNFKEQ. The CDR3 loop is CASSQDTDTQYF. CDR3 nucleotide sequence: TGTGCCAGCAGCCAAGATACAGATACGCAGTATTTT.

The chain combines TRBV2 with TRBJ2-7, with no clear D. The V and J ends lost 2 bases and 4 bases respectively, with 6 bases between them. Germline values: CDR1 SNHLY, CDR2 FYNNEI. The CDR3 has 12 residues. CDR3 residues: CASSESVYEQYF. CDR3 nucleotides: TGTGCCAGCAGTGAATCCGTGTACGAGCAGTACTTC.